The sample holds a few counts of the clone carrying this TCR beta chain. The antigen remains unidentified. The CDR3 runs to 18 residues. The V end was cut by 5 bases, the J end by 0 bases, with 17 bases between. CDR1 is SGHVS, CDR2 FNYEAQ, per germline. The entry originates in a study of blood T cells in healthy people across ages. Broader study findings: Total diversity from one million sequenced T cells was likely underestimated.

The use of a sample-barcoded 5' primer and a J-beta primer mix characterized a second PCR of 7 to 11 cycles. Each single sample gave us at least 2.5 million CDR3-containing paired-end reads. TCRdb recomputed calls from the 5' RACE reads with MiXCR, one row per CDR3 protein. The sample shows about 570,000 distinct CDR3 sequences, about 28% of them seen only once. These data were also filed under a second study, of T cells of mothers and their children. From that paper: The data showed no persistent microchimeric T cell clones.

The sequencing sample was made of blood. The TCR sequence derives from a boy aged 2-9 years in good health. This chain uses TRBV7-6 with TRBJ2-6; maybe TRBD1 (5 bases). Here the CDR3 DNA reads TGTGCCAGCAGCCCGAGACAGACAACCTACTCTGGGGCCAACGTCCTGACTTTC. Translating it yields CASSPRQTTYSGANVLTF.